Below, 30 T cell receptor beta chains from the same sample are listed, as sequenced in a study of cytomegalovirus exposure and HLA in healthy donors. Primers: 60 Vbeta forward and 13 Jbeta reverse. Generated by immunoSEQ multiplex PCR, the TCRdb table keeps only in-frame clones and is missing some. The table shows about 120,000 clones, with about 81% occurring only once. Sequencing was performed on PBMCs. The receptors were gathered from a middle-aged woman in good health and CMV-seropositive.

This rearrangement joins TRBV7-2 to TRBJ1-3, with D unresolved. Looked up from germline, CDR1 is SGHTA and CDR2 is FQGNSA. This CDR3 region has 17 residues. Trimming cost V 2 bases and J 0 bases, with 14 bases left between them. The DNA for the CDR3 is TGTGCCAGCAGCTTATACGTAGGGAGGCTCTCTGGAAACACCATATATTTT. The encoded protein is CASSLYVGRLSGNTIYF.

The chain employs TRBV7-8 and TRBJ1-2, with TRBD1 matching 11 bases. J lost 5 bases, V lost 0 bases, and 5 bases had no gene match. This CDR3 comprises 16 residues. The germline V gene encodes CDR1 SGHVS and CDR2 FQNEAQ. Here the CDR3 reads CASSLARDRGMYGYTF. The CDR3 coding sequence is TGTGCCAGCAGCTTAGCTAGGGACAGGGGGATGTATGGCTACACCTTC.

The CDR3 sequence: CASSSSSGILQTEQETQYF. The CDR3 DNA follows: TGTGCCAGCAGCTCCTCGTCGGGGATACTCCAAACCGAACAAGAGACCCAGTACTTC. V gene TRBV7-2 combines with J gene TRBJ2-5; D perhaps matches TRBD2 (5 bases). CDR3 length: 19 amino acids. The germline V and J ends were trimmed by 4 bases and 2 bases, with 26 bases remaining between them. From germline, CDR1 is SGHTA and CDR2 FQGNSA. Full variable domain (rest looked up from reference TRBV7-2 and TRBJ2-5): GAGVSQSPSNKVTEKGKDVELRCDPISGHTALYWYRQSLGQGLEFLIYFQGNSAPDKSGLPSDRFSAERTGGSVSTLTIQRTQQEDSAVYLCASSSSSGILQTEQETQYFGPGTRLLVL.

V gene TRBV6-6 combines with J gene TRBJ1-1, with 7 bases that match TRBD1. The CDR3 spans 14 residues. V was clipped by 5 bases and J by 5 bases; unmatched bases: 8. Germline CDR1 and CDR2: MNHNY and SVGAGI (reference sequence). The CDR3: CASSQSGGVTEAFF. CDR3 bases: TGTGCCAGCAGTCAATCAGGGGGAGTAACTGAAGCTTTCTTT.

This chain joins TRBV30 and TRBJ2-1, with 7 nucleotides matching TRBD2. The germline V gene encodes CDR1 GTSNPN and CDR2 SVGIG (reference sequence). The CDR3 loop spans 11 amino acids. Unmatched junction bases numbered 4, after V lost 5 bases and J lost 9 bases. In nucleotides, the CDR3 is TGTGCCTGGGCGAGGGAGGGTGAGCAGTTCTTC. Amino acids: CAWAREGEQFF.

The chain combines TRBV13 with TRBJ1-2; 8 bases fit TRBD1. The J segment lost 4 bases and the V segment lost 1 base, leaving 8 bases of the junction unmatched. CDR3 length: 16 amino acids. In germline, CDR1 is PRHDT, CDR2 FYEKMQ (reference sequence). DNA for the CDR3: TGTGCCAGCAGCTTAGAAGAGGACAGGGCCCTCTATGGCTACACCTTC. Its protein product is CASSLEEDRALYGYTF.

The gene calls are TRBV2 and TRBJ2-2; 11 bases agree with TRBD2. Germline V gene lookup returns CDR1 SNHLY and CDR2 FYNNEI. This CDR3 has 15 amino acids. Trimming took 6 bases from V and 7 from J; bases not matched to a gene: 7. The CDR3 bases are TGTGCCAGCAGGAGTATAGCGGGGGGGAGCGGGGAGCTGTTTTTT. It specifies CASRSIAGGSGELFF.

This rearrangement joins TRBV7-8 to TRBJ1-5; possible D gene TRBD1, 5 bases. Germline CDR1 reads SGHVS; CDR2 reads FQNEAQ. The CDR3 extends over 17 amino acids. The V end was cut by 1 base, the J end by 5 bases, with 18 bases between. The CDR3 DNA reads as TGTGCCAGCAGCTTAGGAATGGCGACAGTCAGGGATCAGCCCCAGCATTTT. This sequence encodes CASSLGMATVRDQPQHF.

The chain joins TRBV6-6 to TRBJ1-2, with a weak D call TRBD1 (6 bases). V was shortened by 7 bases and J by 0 bases, with 18 bases between the two germline ends. Germline V gene lookup returns CDR1 MNHNY and CDR2 SVGAGI (reference sequence). This CDR3 comprises 16 residues. CDR3 sequence: CASTFSGNRANYGYTF. The CDR3, as DNA: TGTGCCAGCACCTTTTCGGGAAACAGGGCTAACTATGGCTACACCTTC.

This chain's CDR3 is CASSAGPTDTQYF. CDR3 bases: TGTGCCAGCAGCGCGGGACCCACAGATACGCAGTATTTT. The V and J genes are TRBV11-3 and TRBJ2-3, with D possibly matching TRBD2 (6 bases). The ends were cut back, 5 bases at V and 2 bases at J, with 8 bases in the middle. The CDR3 totals 13 residues. Germline V gene data show CDR1 as SGHNT and CDR2 as YENEEA.

A note on this clone: This could be a read error, since a much larger clone is one nucleotide away. The chain couples TRBV7-6 to TRBJ2-7; 9 bases map to TRBD1. The ends lost 3 bases at V and 2 bases at J; junction bases unmatched: 2. Germline values: CDR1 SGHVS, CDR2 FNYEAQ. CDR3 length equals 14 residues. The DNA of the CDR3 is TGTGCCAGCAGCTTTGGGACAGGGACCTACGAGCAGTACTTC. Its translation is CASSFGTGTYEQYF.

The chain recombines TRBV27 with TRBJ1-2, with 8 positions matching TRBD1. The CDR3 length is 16 residues. J lost 3 bases, V lost 3 bases, and 9 bases had no gene match. The V gene's germline CDR1 is MNHEY and CDR2 SMNVEV (reference sequence). Written as DNA, the CDR3 is TGTGCCAGCAGTTTCCTCGGCAGGGGGCGGGACTATGGCTACACCTTC. Translated, it gives CASSFLGRGRDYGYTF.

V is TRBV6-4 and J is TRBJ2-3; no reliable D call. The V end was cut by 3 bases, the J end by 4 bases, with 11 bases between. Germline lookup yields CDR1 MRHNA and CDR2 SNTAGT. The CDR3 has 14 residues. The CDR3 here is CASSEGAVADTQYF. The DNA for the CDR3 is TGTGCCAGCAGTGAAGGAGCAGTCGCAGATACGCAGTATTTT.

This chain connects TRBV5-6 to TRBJ1-1; D not resolved. In germline, CDR1 is SGHDT, CDR2 YYEEEE. The V gene lost 3 bases and the J gene lost 2 bases, with 8 bases spanning the gap. CDR3 length: 13 amino acids. CDR3 sequence reads: CASSSLYNTEAFF. The CDR3 bases are TGTGCCAGCAGCTCTCTCTACAACACTGAAGCTTTCTTT. Drawing the rest from reference TRBV5-6 and TRBJ1-1, the complete variable domain is DAGVTQSPTHLIKTRGQQVTLRCSPKSGHDTVSWYQQALGQGPQFIFQYYEEEERQRGNFPDRFSGHQFPNYSSELNVNALLLGDSALYLCASSSLYNTEAFFGQGTRLTVV.

The chain links TRBV5-4 to TRBJ2-2, with 8 bases matching TRBD1. The CDR3 runs to 15 residues. Germline V gene sequence: CDR1 SGHNT, CDR2 YYREEE (reference sequence). V trimming: 3 bases; J trimming: 4 bases; junction bases outside the gene matches: 5. In nucleotides, the CDR3 is TGTGCCAGCAGCTGGACAGGGTCTGGCACCGGGGAGCTGTTTTTT. It translates to CASSWTGSGTGELFF. The complete variable domain, with remaining parts taken from reference TRBV5-4 and TRBJ2-2, reads ETGVTQSPTHLIKTRGQQVTLRCSSQSGHNTVSWYQQALGQGPQFIFQYYREEENGRGNFPPRFSGLQFPNYSSELNVNALELDDSALYLCASSWTGSGTGELFFGEGSRLTVL.

J is TRBJ2-7 and V is TRBV4-3, with 9 nucleotides matching TRBD2. The CDR3 sequence is 15 residues long. In germline, CDR1 is LGHNA, CDR2 YSLEER. J lost 7 bases, V lost 0 bases, and 7 bases had no gene match. CDR3 sequence: CASSQEVGRGGEQYF. DNA for the CDR3: TGCGCCAGCAGCCAAGAAGTGGGGCGGGGGGGGGAGCAGTACTTC.

The genes are TRBV9 and TRBJ1-2; no clear D gene. Between the trimmed V and J ends, which lost 2 bases and 1 base, there was a span of 9 bases. This CDR3 has 14 amino acids. Germline values: CDR1 SGDLS, CDR2 YYNGEE. The CDR3: CASSVATNNYGYTF. CDR3 DNA: TGTGCCAGCAGCGTTGCGACAAATAACTATGGCTACACCTTC. Supplemented by reference TRBV9 and TRBJ1-2, the full variable domain reads DSGVTQTPKHLITATGQRVTLRCSPRSGDLSVYWYQQSLDQGLQFLIQYYNGEERAKGNILERFSAQQFPDLHSELNLSSLELGDSALYFCASSVATNNYGYTFGSGTRLTVV.

The chain is built from TRBV6-1 and TRBJ2-3; 9 bases are a match to TRBD1. The trim removed 4 bases at V and 4 bases at J, leaving 9 bases unmatched. CDR1 and CDR2 (germline): MNHNS, SASEGT. This CDR3 contains 16 residues. The CDR3 sequence: CASSVDPGQGSDTQYF. The CDR3, as DNA: TGTGCCAGCAGTGTAGACCCGGGACAGGGATCAGATACGCAGTATTTT.

The chain employs TRBV28 and TRBJ1-1; maybe TRBD1 (6 bases). V was clipped by 5 bases and J by 10 bases, with 20 bases between them. The CDR3 is 14 residues long. CDR1 MDHEN and CDR2 SYDVKM come from the germline V gene. CDR3 amino acids: CASSQPSTRGSAFF. The CDR3 DNA reads as TGTGCCAGCAGTCAACCTAGCACTAGGGGGTCAGCTTTCTTT.

The chain uses TRBV5-4 and TRBJ2-5, with D perhaps TRBD1 (5 bases). The CDR3 totals 14 residues. V lost 2 bases and J 4 bases, leaving 12 bases between the germline ends. Germline lookup yields CDR1 SGHNT and CDR2 YYREEE (reference sequence). The DNA for the CDR3 is TGTGCCAGCAGCTTCCCAGGGTTATTAGAGACCCAGTACTTC. It specifies CASSFPGLLETQYF.

The sample holds a few counts of this clone. V is TRBV7-2 and J is TRBJ1-6, with 7 bases aligning to TRBD1. V shed 1 base, J shed 14 bases, and the junction held 11 bases outside the gene matches. Germline values: CDR1 SGHTA, CDR2 FQGNSA. The CDR3 runs to 15 residues. In DNA form, the CDR3 reads TGTGCCAGCAGCTTAGGATTAGGACAGGAGTCCTCCCTCCACTTT. Protein: CASSLGLGQESSLHF.

The chain joins TRBV6-5 to TRBJ1-2, with D possibly TRBD1 on 6 matching bases. Germline assignment: CDR1 MNHEY and CDR2 SVGAGI. The V gene lost 8 bases and the J gene lost 5 bases, with 15 bases spanning the gap. The CDR3 extends over 13 amino acids. The chain's CDR3 is CASGGAATYGYTF. CDR3 nucleotides: TGTGCCAGCGGGGGGGCGGCGACTTATGGCTACACCTTC.

A word on this clone: Compared with germline, one end of the junction differs, possibly owing to a read error. This chain links TRBV7-7 with TRBJ2-2; D may be TRBD2 (5 bases). The CDR3 spans 15 residues. The germline V gene encodes CDR1 SSHAT and CDR2 FNYEAQ (reference sequence). The CDR3 is CASSNGLVNTGELFF. In DNA, the CDR3 is TGTGCTAGCAGCAATGGACTCGTTAACACCGGGGAGCTGTTTTTT.

In this sample, this clone turned up once. The chain carries TRBV27 and TRBJ1-2, with TRBD1 matching over 9 bases. J was trimmed by 7 bases and V by 3 bases; bases with no gene match: 6. The germline V gene has CDR1 MNHEY and CDR2 SMNVEV (reference sequence). The CDR3 length is 14 residues. CDR3 DNA: TGTGCCAGCAGTTTCTCCCGGGACAGGGTTGGCTACACCTTC. It yields the protein CASSFSRDRVGYTF.

This sequence joins TRBV5-4 and TRBJ1-5; D is possibly TRBD1 (5 bases). Germline values: CDR1 SGHNT, CDR2 YYREEE (reference sequence). The ends were cut back, 0 bases at V and 2 bases at J, with 15 bases in the middle. The CDR3 sequence is 17 residues long. DNA for the CDR3: TGTGCCAGCAGCTTGGGAGGAGGGACCAGGGGCAATCAGCCCCAGCATTTT. This encodes CASSLGGGTRGNQPQHF. Full variable domain (outside the CDR3, taken from reference TRBV5-4 and TRBJ1-5): ETGVTQSPTHLIKTRGQQVTLRCSSQSGHNTVSWYQQALGQGPQFIFQYYREEENGRGNFPPRFSGLQFPNYSSELNVNALELDDSALYLCASSLGGGTRGNQPQHFGDGTRLSIL.

The chain combines TRBV7-2 with TRBJ2-7, with TRBD1 as a possible D gene (5 bases). Per germline, CDR1 SGHTA and CDR2 FQGNSA. This CDR3 is built from 14 residues. V dropped 2 bases and J dropped 0 bases, with 8 bases sitting between them. The CDR3 here is CASSLPGLSYEQYF. DNA for the CDR3: TGTGCCAGCAGCTTACCAGGGCTCTCCTACGAGCAGTACTTC.

This rearrangement joins TRBV5-1 to TRBJ2-1, with a tentative D call TRBD1 (5 bases). Germline lookup yields CDR1 SGHRS and CDR2 YFSETQ. The CDR3 has 12 residues. Trimming took 5 bases from V and 12 from J, leaving 15 bases between them. CDR3 loop: CASSSTAPGQFF. The CDR3 DNA sequence: TGCGCCAGCAGTTCGACAGCCCCAGGGCAGTTCTTC.

The chain joins TRBV7-2 to TRBJ2-5, with 7 bases lining up with TRBD1. The CDR3 totals 15 residues. Germline V gene sequence: CDR1 SGHTA, CDR2 FQGNSA. V was clipped by 5 bases and J by 3 bases; unmatched bases: 9. As DNA, the CDR3 is TGTGCCAGCAGCACGGGACAGCCTGGGGAAGAGACCCAGTACTTC. Its protein product is CASSTGQPGEETQYF.

The chain recombines TRBV5-4 with TRBJ1-2; 8 bases are a match to TRBD1. The junction had 7 bases not matched to a gene; V was cut back by 2 bases and J by 4 bases. The CDR3 totals 15 residues. CDR1 SGHNT and CDR2 YYREEE come from the germline V gene (reference sequence). CDR3 protein: CASSFPGTGLYGYTF. CDR3 nucleotide sequence: TGTGCCAGCAGCTTTCCCGGGACAGGCCTCTATGGCTACACCTTC.

The rearrangement links TRBV5-8 to TRBJ2-7; D may be TRBD1 (5 bases). CDR1 is SGHTS and CDR2 is YDEGEE in the germline V gene. The CDR3 covers 15 residues. The V end lost 2 bases, the J end lost 3 bases, and 15 bases lay between the germline ends. For the CDR3, the DNA is TGTGCCAGCAGCTTAAGAGGTGACAGTTTCTACGAGCAGTACTTC. This gives the protein CASSLRGDSFYEQYF. The whole variable domain, filled in from reference TRBV5-8 and TRBJ2-7, reads EAGVTQSPTHLIKTRGQQATLRCSPISGHTSVYWYQQALGLGLQFLLWYDEGEERNRGNFPPRFSGRQFPNYSSELNVNALELEDSALYLCASSLRGDSFYEQYFGPGTRLTVT.